The 29 T cell receptor beta chains given below trace back to one sample, sequenced in a study of T cell repertoires in aging, cancer and after chemotherapy. A mixed TRB-A/B primer pool amplified rearranged TRB by multiplex touch-down PCR. TCRdb re-derived calls from the multiplex PCR reads in MiXCR, one entry per CDR3 protein. The table lists over 8,000 distinct CDR3 sequences, 40% of them singletons. Amplification of TCR beta used genomic DNA extracted from peripheral blood. Sequencing was performed on blood. These receptors originate from a human donor in good health.

The chain links TRBV7-9 to TRBJ1-1, with D unresolved. This CDR3 is built from 17 residues. Germline V gene data show CDR1 as SEHNR and CDR2 as FQNEAQ (reference sequence). Trimming removed 3 bases at V and 1 base at J, with 18 bases between. Here the CDR3 reads CASSFEWAGRGNTEAFF. As DNA, the CDR3 is TGTGCCAGCAGCTTCGAATGGGCGGGTCGGGGGAACACTGAAGCTTTCTTT.

The chain links TRBV6-5 to TRBJ1-6, with 7 nucleotides matching TRBD1. Trimming at V came to 0 bases and at J to 3 bases, leaving 5 bases not matched to a gene. Germline CDR1 and CDR2: MNHEY and SVGAGI. The length of the CDR3 is 17 residues. The CDR3 reads CASSYSGQYLYNSPLHF. CDR3 nucleotides: TGTGCCAGCAGTTACTCGGGACAGTATCTCTATAATTCACCCCTCCACTTT.

To note about this clonotype: No DNA is shown, since the ends of the CDR3 on it are uncertain; the CDR3 is the one TCRdb lists. The chain uses TRBV11-2 and TRBJ1-4. Germline values: CDR1 SGHAT, CDR2 FQNNGV. The CDR3 is made up of 16 amino acids, end residues included. CDR3 loop: CARSFLWSSTNEKLFF.

The chain has TRBV7-9 and TRBJ1-6; D might be TRBD1 (5 bases). This CDR3 contains 14 residues. From germline, CDR1 is SEHNR and CDR2 FQNEAQ (reference sequence). Trimming took off 3 bases at V and 8 bases at J, with 11 bases between the two ends. For the CDR3, the DNA is TGTGCCAGCAGCTTTCCGGGGACGGATTCACCCCTCCACTTT. Protein product: CASSFPGTDSPLHF.

The genes are TRBV28 and TRBJ1-2; 7 bases map to TRBD1. The CDR3 covers 13 residues. CDR1 MDHEN and CDR2 SYDVKM come from the germline V gene. J gave up 4 bases and V 4 bases, and 3 bases lay outside the gene matches. Written as DNA, the CDR3 is TGTGCCAGCAGTTCCAGGGACAGCTATGGCTACACCTTC. Its protein is CASSSRDSYGYTF.

This sequence joins TRBV7-9 and TRBJ2-4, with D unresolved. V lost 5 bases to trimming and J lost 0 bases, with 8 bases between them. This CDR3 is 14 amino acids long. Germline V gene sequence: CDR1 SEHNR, CDR2 FQNEAQ (reference sequence). CDR3 DNA sequence: TGTGCCAGCAGCCAGGACCCAGCCAAAAACATTCAGTACTTC. Translation: CASSQDPAKNIQYF.

CDR3 sequence reads: CASSPGTESYGYTF. The DNA for the CDR3 is TGTGCCAGCAGTCCCGGGACAGAATCCTATGGCTACACCTTC. This chain links TRBV6-1 with TRBJ1-2, with TRBD1 identical over 7 bases. Trimming cost V 5 bases and J 4 bases; bases outside gene matches: 7. CDR3 size: 14 residues. Germline V gives CDR1 MNHNS, CDR2 SASEGT.

This clonotype appeared a few times. This rearrangement joins TRBV6-1 to TRBJ2-2; the D is unclear. The germline V gene encodes CDR1 MNHNS and CDR2 SASEGT. This CDR3 has 12 amino acids. With 5 bases removed from V and 1 base from J, the gap between germline ends came to 2 bases. The CDR3 DNA reads TGTGCCAGCAGTCTGAACACCGGGGAGCTGTTTTTT. Protein sequence: CASSLNTGELFF.

V gene TRBV5-6 combines with J gene TRBJ2-1; D is unresolved. Trimming cost V 1 base and J 9 bases, with 5 bases left between them. The CDR3 is 11 residues long. Germline loops: CDR1 SGHDT, CDR2 YYEEEE. CDR3 in DNA: TGTGCCAGCAGCTTGTTAAGTGAGCAGTTCTTC. This gives the protein CASSLLSEQFF. Together with reference TRBV5-6 and TRBJ2-1, the CDR3 gives the full variable domain: DAGVTQSPTHLIKTRGQQVTLRCSPKSGHDTVSWYQQALGQGPQFIFQYYEEEERQRGNFPDRFSGHQFPNYSSELNVNALLLGDSALYLCASSLLSEQFFGPGTRLTVL.

By its share, this clonotype is medium-sized (0.01 to 0.1%). The chain uses TRBV30 and TRBJ1-2; 9 positions agree with TRBD1. CDR3 length equals 13 residues. Germline V gene data show CDR1 as GTSNPN and CDR2 as SVGIG (reference sequence). Losses at the gene ends were 5 bases for V and 6 bases for J; bases not matched to a gene: 7. In nucleotides, the CDR3 is TGTGCCTGGTCCGGGACAGGGAAGGATGGCTACACCTTC. Translating gives CAWSGTGKDGYTF.

The chain has TRBV30 and TRBJ2-1; D gene uncertain. V lost 2 bases and J lost 10, with 12 bases in between. Germline CDR1 GTSNPN, CDR2 SVGIG (reference sequence). CDR3 size: 12 residues. CDR3 DNA: TGTGCCTGGAGTCCCCCAGGCTGGGAGCAGTTCTTC. Encoded protein: CAWSPPGWEQFF.

This sequence joins TRBV6-6 and TRBJ2-7; 8 nucleotides align to TRBD1. V trimming: 5 bases; J trimming: 2 bases; junction bases outside the gene matches: 8. The CDR3 consists of 15 residues. From germline, CDR1 is MNHNY and CDR2 SVGAGI (reference sequence). The DNA of the CDR3 is TGTGCCAGCAGTCGGGGGACAGGAGAAACCTACGAGCAGTACTTC. Translating it yields CASSRGTGETYEQYF.

The sample holds a few counts of this clonotype. This sequence joins TRBV11-2 and TRBJ2-1, with a weak D call TRBD1 (5 bases). V gave up 5 bases and J gave up 4 bases, with 9 bases separating them. Germline CDR1 SGHAT, CDR2 FQNNGV. The CDR3 spans 13 residues. The DNA for the CDR3 is TGTGCCAGCAGCCAGGGTAGATACAATGAGCAGTTCTTC. Its translation: CASSQGRYNEQFF.

The chain uses TRBV11-1 and TRBJ2-1, with D tentatively TRBD1 or TRBD2 (6 bases each). This CDR3 contains 15 residues. Germline V CDR1 and CDR2: SGHAT, FQDESV (reference sequence). V lost 1 base and J lost 4, with 11 bases in between. CDR3 bases: TGTGCCAGCAGCTTAGTTAAGGGGGGTTACAATGAGCAGTTCTTC. Encoded protein: CASSLVKGGYNEQFF. Based on the CDR3 plus reference TRBV11-1 and TRBJ2-1, the full variable domain is EAEVAQSPRYKITEKSQAVAFWCDPISGHATLYWYRQILGQGPELLVQFQDESVVDDSQLPKDRFSAERLKGVDSTLKIQPAELGDSAMYLCASSLVKGGYNEQFFGPGTRLTVL.

V and J are TRBV18 and TRBJ2-3; perhaps TRBD2 as D (5 bases). The CDR3 extends over 15 amino acids. Germline V gene lookup returns CDR1 KGHSH and CDR2 LQKENI. Trimming stripped 5 bases from V and 2 bases from J, with 14 bases between. The DNA for the CDR3 is TGTGCCAGCTCAAAACCGGGAAGTACCACAGATACGCAGTATTTT. It yields the protein CASSKPGSTTDTQYF.

The chain is built from TRBV12-3 or TRBV12-4 and TRBJ1-5; D may be TRBD1 (6 bases). The CDR3 is made up of 14 amino acids. V shed 4 bases and J shed 4 bases, with 11 bases lying between them. CDR3 loop: CASSSRQENQPQHF. Written as DNA, the CDR3 is TGTGCCAGCAGTTCTCGACAGGAGAATCAGCCCCAGCATTTT.

The V and J genes are TRBV20-1 and TRBJ2-1; D not resolved. Germline assignment: CDR1 DFQATT and CDR2 SNEGSKA (reference sequence). This CDR3 comprises 14 residues. CDR3 nucleotides: TGCAGCTGGAGTGCGAGGTCCTCCTACAATGAGCAGTTCTTC. This encodes CSWSARSSYNEQFF.

V usage is TRBV28 and J usage is TRBJ2-7; no clear D. The germline gives CDR1 MDHEN, CDR2 SYDVKM. Between the trimmed V and J ends, which lost 3 bases and 4 bases, there was a span of 10 bases. The CDR3 totals 13 residues. This CDR3 is CASSFHRLYEQYV. The CDR3 bases are TGTGCCAGCAGTTTCCATAGGTTGTACGAGCAGTACGTC.

The V gene is TRBV24-1, the J gene TRBJ2-1; no clear D gene. The CDR3 covers 15 residues. Germline V gene data show CDR1 as KGHDR and CDR2 as SFDVKD. With 2 bases removed from V and 5 bases from J, the gap between germline ends came to 12 bases. In DNA form, the CDR3 reads TGTGCCACCAGTGATTCCTACAGATTAAACAATGAGCAGTTCTTC. Translation: CATSDSYRLNNEQFF.

V is TRBV20-1 and J is TRBJ2-7; D is possibly TRBD1 or TRBD2 (5 bases each). The ends were cut back, 5 bases at V and 12 bases at J, with 23 bases in the middle. The CDR3 sequence is 13 residues long. Germline CDR1 DFQATT, CDR2 SNEGSKA (reference sequence). The CDR3 loop is CSAALLTGWETYV. CDR3 nucleotide sequence: TGCAGTGCTGCCCTTCTCACAGGTTGGGAGACGTACGTC.

This clonotype is categorized as medium-sized. The chain has TRBV6-5 and TRBJ1-2, with D unclear. Trimming left V 2 bases short and J 4 bases short, with 5 bases between. CDR1 MNHEY and CDR2 SVGAGI come from the germline V gene. This CDR3 comprises 12 residues. The CDR3 spells CASSYGGYGYTF. The DNA for the CDR3 is TGTGCCAGCAGTTACGGCGGCTATGGCTACACCTTC.

Points on this clonotype: A much larger clone sits a single nucleotide away, making a read error possible. The chain couples TRBV10-3 to TRBJ1-2; perhaps TRBD1 as D (5 bases). V was trimmed by 5 bases and J by 0 bases, leaving 13 bases between them. CDR3 size: 15 residues. CDR1 and CDR2 (germline): ENHRY, SYGVKD. DNA for the CDR3: TGTGCCATCAGTTACGAGGCAGGGACTAACTATGGCTACACCTTC. Encoded protein: CAISYEAGTNYGYTF.

This clonotype appeared a few times. This chain joins TRBV28 and TRBJ1-5, with D uncertain. Trimming took 5 bases from V and 2 from J, leaving 10 bases between them. CDR1 is MDHEN, CDR2 SYDVKM, per germline. This CDR3 comprises 14 residues. This CDR3 is CASSRMGGNQPQHF. In DNA form, the CDR3 reads TGTGCCAGCAGTCGGATGGGTGGCAATCAGCCCCAGCATTTT.

The chain links TRBV12-3 or TRBV12-4 to TRBJ2-7; D unclear. CDR3 length: 15 amino acids. V lost 4 bases to trimming and J lost 5 bases, with 18 bases between them. CDR3 loop: CASSSPTARINEQYV. CDR3 DNA sequence: TGTGCCAGCAGTTCTCCGACGGCGAGGATCAACGAGCAGTACGTC.

V gene TRBV5-1 combines with J gene TRBJ2-2; D not resolved. V shed 0 bases and J shed 0 bases, with 9 bases lying between them. Germline lookup yields CDR1 SGHRS and CDR2 YFSETQ. The CDR3 contains 16 residues. The CDR3 sequence is CASSLVVNANTGELFF. The CDR3 region has the DNA TGCGCCAGCAGCTTGGTCGTCAACGCGAACACCGGGGAGCTGTTTTTT.

A few counts support this clonotype. The chain uses TRBV10-3 and TRBJ1-4; D gene uncertain. The germline V gene has CDR1 ENHRY and CDR2 SYGVKD. The CDR3 is 13 amino acids. V lost 2 bases and J lost 7, with 8 bases in between. The CDR3 is CAISERDTEKLFF. CDR3 nucleotide sequence: TGTGCCATCAGTGAGAGAGACACTGAAAAACTGTTTTTT.

The genes are TRBV30 and TRBJ1-5, with 10 bases identical to TRBD1. Germline V gene lookup returns CDR1 GTSNPN and CDR2 SVGIG (reference sequence). CDR3 length equals 14 residues. Trimming took 3 bases from V and 7 from J; bases not matched to a gene: 6. The CDR3 bases are TGTGCCTGGAGCGGAGGACAGGGGGTCCAGCCCCAGCATTTT. Translated, it gives CAWSGGQGVQPQHF.

J is TRBJ2-1 and V is TRBV5-4; D might be TRBD1 (6 bases). The length of the CDR3 is 15 residues. The germline V gene has CDR1 SGHNT and CDR2 YYREEE (reference sequence). V lost 4 bases, J lost 6 bases, and 17 bases lay in between. The CDR3 nucleotides are TGTGCCAGCAGCCCTGACAGGTCCCGCTTCAATGAGCAGTTCTTC. Amino acid sequence: CASSPDRSRFNEQFF.

The chain combines TRBV7-2 with TRBJ2-6; D gene unclear. Germline V gene data show CDR1 as SGHTA and CDR2 as FQGNSA. The V end lost 3 bases, the J end lost 2 bases, and 5 bases lay between the germline ends. The CDR3 extends over 14 amino acids. CDR3: CASSLRTGANVLTF. For the CDR3, the DNA is TGTGCCAGCAGCTTGCGGACTGGGGCCAACGTCCTGACTTTC.